The rows below give T cell receptor beta chains drawn from one sample of a study of CD8+CD57+ T cells in acquired aplastic anemia. TCRdb analysed the reads with MiXCR anew, one entry per CDR3 protein. Of fewer than 200,000 distinct CDR3 sequences in the sample, less than 60% were seen once. Input material: sorted CD4+, CD8+, or CD8+CD57+ T cells (not recorded which) from PBMCs. The origin of the receptors is a human donor with aplastic anemia. The CDR3 runs from the conserved cysteine through the conserved F or W.

cdr3_length,j_call,v_call,cdr3_aa
13,TRBJ2-2,TRBV5-1,CASSRDGTGELFF
15,TRBJ2-7,TRBV10-3,CAISEMVQGAYEQYF
14,TRBJ2-7,TRBV15,CATSLEGGKLAQYF
13,TRBJ1-1,TRBV7-2,CASSLLGRSEAFF
12,TRBJ1-5,TRBV19,CASSSLGQPQHF
13,TRBJ2-5,TRBV19,CASTPNGLETQYF
17,TRBJ2-7,TRBV20-1,CSARDVRRETLSYEQYF
16,TRBJ2-1,TRBV7-6,CASSLEDRRAYNEQFF
14,TRBJ2-5,TRBV18,CASSPRPSQETQYF
14,TRBJ1-1,TRBV2,CASSERGGATEAFF
14,TRBJ1-1,TRBV15,CATSREQGNTEAFF
13,TRBJ2-1,TRBV7-9,CASSPPGVNEQFF
13,TRBJ2-5,TRBV10-3,CAISDGVVETQYF
14,TRBJ1-4,TRBV3-1,CASSHSRGDEKLFF
13,TRBJ2-3,TRBV20-1,CSASSEGSDTQYF
15,TRBJ2-1,TRBV6-2/TRBV6-3,CASDETGGSSNEQFF
15,TRBJ2-2,TRBV2,CASSRSPGNTGELFF
14,TRBJ1-6,TRBV9,CASSATGGESPLHF
18,TRBJ2-7,TRBV4-1,CASSQDPGLGRKGYEQYF
14,TRBJ2-7,TRBV7-4,CASSSFGPPYEQYF
11,TRBJ1-2,TRBV20-1,CSARRTQGYTF
15,TRBJ2-7,TRBV11-3,CASSVPGGSSYEQYF
16,TRBJ1-1,TRBV5-1,CASSLTPGQGATEAFF
17,TRBJ2-1,TRBV11-2,CASSLVSITGSYNEQFF
15,TRBJ1-3,TRBV9,CASSVGGIAGNTIYF
17,TRBJ2-5,TRBV7-2,CASSLAGLAGVGETQYF